This T cell receptor (beta chain) was captured in a study of beta chain features in type 1 diabetes. Study observations and caveats: There was a moderate but significant shortening of TCRB CDR3s in all four CD4+ subsets of Type 1 diabetes patients.

With respect to this clone: Its antigen is currently unknown.

Investigators reverse transcribed all isolated RNA, so they sequenced expressed TCRB transcripts. Produced via immunoSEQ multiplex PCR; TCRdb's table is partial and in-frame only. This table holds about 390,000 clones, 8.5% to 10% found once. Per the germline V gene, CDR1 is MNHNS and CDR2 is SASEGT. The CDR3 length is 14 residues. Deletions cut 7 bases from V and 3 bases from J, with 13 bases between. The chain recombines TRBV6-1 with TRBJ1-5; D call uncertain. The sample consisted of central memory CD4+ T cells from blood. The receptor was derived from a man in his thirties or forties with type 1 diabetes. CDR3: CASKGQPNNQPQHF. Written as DNA, the CDR3 is TGTGCCAGCAAAGGGCAGCCTAACAATCAGCCCCAGCATTTT.